The rows below give T cell receptor beta chains drawn from one sample of a study of blood T cell repertoires in COVID-19. Produced via immunoSEQ multiplex PCR; TCRdb's table is partial and in-frame only. The sample gives roughly 400,000 clones, roughly 90% of which show up once; roughly 2% is in the top ten. Specimen: PBMCs or T cells enriched from blood (not recorded which). These receptor sequences come from a middle-aged woman with acute COVID-19. CDR3s include the opening cysteine and the closing phenylalanine or tryptophan. A D gene is named only where the DNA matches it firmly. Clone size is not always given. Where it is, it says once, few, many or a class for expanded clones.

CDR3aa | CDR3nt | d_gene | j_gene | v_gene | abundance
CSVVLWTGSQETQYF | TGCAGCGTTGTTCTCTGGACAGGGAGTCAAGAGACCCAGTACTTC | TRBD1 | TRBJ2-5 | TRBV29-1 | few
CASSEPGATPINTEAFF | TGTGCCAGCAGTGAACCGGGAGCAACCCCCATTAACACTGAAGCTTTCTTT | . | TRBJ1-1 | TRBV6-1 | .
CASSLADRYTDTQYF | TGTGCCAGCAGCTTAGCGGACAGGTACACAGATACGCAGTATTTT | TRBD1 | TRBJ2-3 | TRBV7-9 | .
CASSPGGTGTDTQYF | TGTGCCAGCAGCCCGGGAGGGACCGGCACAGATACGCAGTATTTT | TRBD2 | TRBJ2-3 | TRBV9 | .
CASSFRTSGARGFRNIQYF | TGTGCCAGCAGCTTCCGGACTAGCGGGGCAAGGGGTTTTAGAAACATTCAGTACTTC | TRBD2 | TRBJ2-4 | TRBV5-4 | .
CASSQVIEGGDRDYGYTF | TGTGCCAGCAGCCAAGTTATTGAAGGGGGAGATCGAGACTATGGCTACACCTTC | . | TRBJ1-2 | TRBV3-1/TRBV3-2 | .
CASSRGQGSYGYTF | TGTGCCAGCAGCCGAGGACAGGGTTCCTATGGCTACACCTTC | TRBD1 | TRBJ1-2 | TRBV3-1/TRBV3-2 | .
CASSATGTGYGYTF | TGTGCCAGCAGTGCAACCGGGACAGGGTATGGCTACACCTTC | TRBD1 | TRBJ1-2 | TRBV28 | .
CASSPLKTVNTEAFF | TGTGCCAGCTCACCACTAAAGACAGTCAACACTGAAGCTTTCTTT | . | TRBJ1-1 | TRBV18 | .
CASSSPGGLGYTF | TGTGCCAGCAGTTCCCCCGGGGGGCTGGGCTACACCTTC | . | TRBJ1-2 | TRBV11-2 | .
CASSRGSYEQYF | TGTGCCAGCTCCAGGGGCTCCTACGAGCAGTACTTC | . | TRBJ2-7 | TRBV2 | .
CASSTGVRQTQYF | TGTGCCAGTAGTACAGGGGTAAGACAGACCCAGTACTTC | . | TRBJ2-5 | TRBV19 | .
CASSLVTGATEAFF | TGTGCCAGCAGCTTAGTAACAGGGGCCACTGAAGCTTTCTTT | TRBD1 | TRBJ1-1 | TRBV7-9 | .
CASSKDRLNEKLFF | TGTGCCAGTAGTAAAGACAGGCTTAATGAAAAACTGTTTTTT | . | TRBJ1-4 | TRBV19 | once
CASRGQGLGQPQHF | TGTGCCAGCAGGGGTCAGGGTTTAGGTCAGCCCCAGCATTTT | . | TRBJ1-5 | TRBV2 | .
CAITGTADTDTQYF | TGTGCCATTACCGGGACTGCGGACACAGATACGCAGTATTTT | . | TRBJ2-3 | TRBV10-3 | .
CASSPRGDGELFF | TGTGCCAGCTCACCCAGGGGAGACGGGGAGCTGTTTTTT | . | TRBJ2-2 | TRBV18 | .
CASSPTGGRWNQPQHF | TGTGCCAGCAGCCCAACAGGGGGCAGATGGAATCAGCCCCAGCATTTT | TRBD1 | TRBJ1-5 | TRBV7-8 | .
CASSFSDTGYNEQFF | TGTGCCAGCAGCTTTAGTGACACCGGCTACAATGAGCAGTTCTTC | . | TRBJ2-1 | TRBV11-2 | .
CASRSPGQGHLNEQFF | TGCGCCAGCAGATCTCCGGGACAAGGCCACTTGAATGAGCAGTTCTTC | . | TRBJ2-1 | TRBV4-1 | .
CASSPLSPNSNQPQHF | TGTGCCAGCTCACCACTGTCACCTAATAGCAATCAGCCCCAGCATTTT | . | TRBJ1-5 | TRBV18 | once
CASIQQGRETQYF | TGTGCCAGCATACAACAGGGCCGGGAGACCCAGTACTTC | . | TRBJ2-5 | TRBV3-1/TRBV3-2 | .
CASSLGQGNTGELFF | TGCGCCAGCAGCTTGGGACAGGGGAACACCGGGGAGCTGTTTTTT | TRBD1 | TRBJ2-2 | TRBV5-1 | .
CASSSQTHNEQFF | TGTGCCAGCAGCTCACAGACGCATAATGAGCAGTTCTTC | . | TRBJ2-1 | TRBV5-4 | .
CASSLLAAGGRNEQFF | TGCGCCAGCAGCCTCTTAGCGGCGGGGGGCCGCAATGAGCAGTTCTTC | TRBD2 | TRBJ2-1 | TRBV5-1 | .
CASSYSRGPSAFF | TGTGCCAGCAGTTACTCCCGGGGTCCGTCGGCTTTCTTT | . | TRBJ1-1 | TRBV6-5 | once
CASSVASGTSTDTQYF | TGTGCCAGCAGCGTGGCTAGCGGGACTAGCACAGATACGCAGTATTTT | TRBD2 | TRBJ2-3 | TRBV9 | .
CASSLGREPWNEQFF | TGTGCCAGCAGCTTAGGTCGGGAGCCGTGGAATGAGCAGTTCTTC | . | TRBJ2-1 | TRBV11-3 | .
CASMSPGLDYEQYF | TGTGCCAGTATGTCCCCGGGACTGGATTACGAGCAGTACTTC | . | TRBJ2-7 | TRBV19 | .
CASRQGTVVGGELFF | TGTGCCAGCAGACAAGGGACAGTAGTGGGCGGGGAGCTGTTTTTT | TRBD1 | TRBJ2-2 | TRBV3-1/TRBV3-2 | .
CASVRGLNTEAFF | TGTGCCAGCGTCAGGGGTTTGAACACTGAAGCTTTCTTT | . | TRBJ1-1 | TRBV6-5 | .